This T cell receptor (beta chain) was sequenced during a study of T cell responses to AZD1222 COVID-19 vaccine. Findings of the study overall: Two doses of AZD1222 preceded a rise in Spike-specific TCR breadth and depth. Along spike, vaccine-associated CD4 TCRs were found throughout, with dominance at 160-218 and 743-854. Only a handful of AZD1222 recipients, more than 5 in all, had baseline seropositivity. Nearly half of spike-specific TCRs reportedly go after variant regions that carry no mutations.

The germline V gene encodes CDR1 SGHTS and CDR2 YDEGEE. The CDR3 is 13 amino acids. With 4 bases removed from V and 3 bases from J, the gap between germline ends came to 11 bases. Remarks on this clone: The antigen is unknown.

Profiled with immunoSEQ multiplex PCR; TCRdb holds only in-frame clones, not every one. The sample has just under 75,000 clones, 80% seen once. The genes are TRBV5-8 and TRBJ2-7; D perhaps matches TRBD1 (6 bases). Specimen: peripheral blood, collected 28 days after the second AZD1222 dose. The receptor was derived from an adult who received the AZD1222 COVID-19 vaccine. This CDR3 is CASSRDTGYEQYF. In DNA form, the CDR3 reads TGTGCCAGCAGCCGGGACACAGGCTACGAGCAGTACTTC.